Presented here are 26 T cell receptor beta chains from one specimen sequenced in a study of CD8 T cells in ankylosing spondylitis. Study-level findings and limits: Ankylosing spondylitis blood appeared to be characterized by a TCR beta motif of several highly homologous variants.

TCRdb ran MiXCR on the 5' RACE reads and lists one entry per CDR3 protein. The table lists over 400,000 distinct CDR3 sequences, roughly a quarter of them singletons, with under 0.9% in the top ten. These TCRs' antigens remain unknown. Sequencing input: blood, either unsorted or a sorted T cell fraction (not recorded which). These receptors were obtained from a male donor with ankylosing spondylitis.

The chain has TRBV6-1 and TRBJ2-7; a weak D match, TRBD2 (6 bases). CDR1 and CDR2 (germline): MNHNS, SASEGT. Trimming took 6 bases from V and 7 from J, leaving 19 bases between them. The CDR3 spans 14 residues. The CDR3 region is CASSLAFSVGEQYV. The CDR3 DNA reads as TGTGCCAGCAGCCTAGCGTTCTCCGTGGGGGAGCAGTACGTC.

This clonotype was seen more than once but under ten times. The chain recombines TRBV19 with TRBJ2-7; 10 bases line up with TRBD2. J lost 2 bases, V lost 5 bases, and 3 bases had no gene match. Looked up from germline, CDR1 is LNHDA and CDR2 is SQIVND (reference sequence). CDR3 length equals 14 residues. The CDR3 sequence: CASSALAGTYEQYF. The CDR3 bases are TGTGCCAGTAGTGCACTAGCGGGGACCTACGAGCAGTACTTC.

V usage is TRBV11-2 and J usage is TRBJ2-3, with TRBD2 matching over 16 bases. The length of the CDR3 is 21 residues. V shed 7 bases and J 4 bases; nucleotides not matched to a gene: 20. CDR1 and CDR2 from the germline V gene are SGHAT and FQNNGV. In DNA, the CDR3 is TGTGCCAGCACCACTTACCCCGGGACTAGCGGGAGGGCATCTGGTGCAGATACGCAGTATTTT. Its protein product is CASTTYPGTSGRASGADTQYF.

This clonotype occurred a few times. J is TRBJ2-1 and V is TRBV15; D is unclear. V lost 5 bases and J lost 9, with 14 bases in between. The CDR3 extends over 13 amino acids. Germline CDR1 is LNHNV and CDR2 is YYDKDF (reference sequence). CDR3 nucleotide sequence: TGTGCCACCAGCTGGTCCCCTAGGGCTGAGCAGTTCTTC. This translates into CATSWSPRAEQFF.

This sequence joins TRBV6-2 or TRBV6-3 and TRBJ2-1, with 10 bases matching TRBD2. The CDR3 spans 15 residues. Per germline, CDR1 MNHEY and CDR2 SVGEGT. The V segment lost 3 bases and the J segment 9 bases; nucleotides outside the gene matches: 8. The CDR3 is CASSYEASGSPEQFF. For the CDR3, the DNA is TGTGCCAGCAGTTATGAGGCTAGCGGGAGTCCTGAGCAGTTCTTC.

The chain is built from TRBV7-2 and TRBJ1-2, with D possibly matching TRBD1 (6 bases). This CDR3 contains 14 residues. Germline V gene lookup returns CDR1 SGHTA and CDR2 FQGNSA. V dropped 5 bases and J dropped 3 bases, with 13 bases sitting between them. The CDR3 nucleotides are TGTGCCAGCAGCGCCCCGGGGGCCCACTATGGCTACACCTTC. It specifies CASSAPGAHYGYTF. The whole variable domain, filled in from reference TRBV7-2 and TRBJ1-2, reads GAGVSQSPSNKVTEKGKDVELRCDPISGHTALYWYRQSLGQGLEFLIYFQGNSAPDKSGLPSDRFSAERTGGSVSTLTIQRTQQEDSAVYLCASSAPGAHYGYTFGSGTRLTVV.

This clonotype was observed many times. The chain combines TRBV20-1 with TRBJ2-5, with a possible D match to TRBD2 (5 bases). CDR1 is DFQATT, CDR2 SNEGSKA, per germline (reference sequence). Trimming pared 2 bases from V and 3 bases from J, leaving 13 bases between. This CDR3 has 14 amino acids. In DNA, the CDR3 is TGCAGTGCTAGATCTTCCACTAGGAAAGAGACCCAGTACTTC. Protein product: CSARSSTRKETQYF.

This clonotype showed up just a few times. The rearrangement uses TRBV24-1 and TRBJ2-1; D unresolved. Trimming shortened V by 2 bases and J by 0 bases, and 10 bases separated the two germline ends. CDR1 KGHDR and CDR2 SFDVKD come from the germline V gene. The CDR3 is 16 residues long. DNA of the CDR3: TGTGCCACCAGTGATTCCCTTTCGAGCTCCTACAATGAGCAGTTCTTC. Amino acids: CATSDSLSSSYNEQFF.

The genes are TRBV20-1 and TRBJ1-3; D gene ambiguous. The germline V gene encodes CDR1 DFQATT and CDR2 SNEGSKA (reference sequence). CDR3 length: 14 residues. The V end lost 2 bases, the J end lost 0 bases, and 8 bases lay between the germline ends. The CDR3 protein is CSARQASSGNTIYF. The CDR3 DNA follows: TGCAGTGCTAGACAGGCGAGCTCTGGAAACACCATATATTTT.

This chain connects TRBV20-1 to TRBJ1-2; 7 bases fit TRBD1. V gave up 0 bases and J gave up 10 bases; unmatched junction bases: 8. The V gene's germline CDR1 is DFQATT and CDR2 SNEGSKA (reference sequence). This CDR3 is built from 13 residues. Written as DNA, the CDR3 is TGCAGTGCTAGAGATCAGGGGACAGTCGCCTACACCTTC. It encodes CSARDQGTVAYTF.

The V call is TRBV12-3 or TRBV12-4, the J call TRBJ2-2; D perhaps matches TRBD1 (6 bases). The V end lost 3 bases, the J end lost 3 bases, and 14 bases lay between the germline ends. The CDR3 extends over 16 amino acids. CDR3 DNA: TGTGCCAGCAGTTTGAGTATAGGGACACACACCGGGGAGCTGTTTTTT. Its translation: CASSLSIGTHTGELFF.

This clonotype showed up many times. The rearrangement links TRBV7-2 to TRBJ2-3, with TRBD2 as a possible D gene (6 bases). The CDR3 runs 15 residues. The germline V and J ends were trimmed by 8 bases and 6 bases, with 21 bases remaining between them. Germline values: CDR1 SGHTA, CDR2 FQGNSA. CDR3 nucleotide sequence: TGTGCCAGCGGCAGACTAGACCCCCTGGAGGATACGCAGTATTTT. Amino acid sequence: CASGRLDPLEDTQYF.

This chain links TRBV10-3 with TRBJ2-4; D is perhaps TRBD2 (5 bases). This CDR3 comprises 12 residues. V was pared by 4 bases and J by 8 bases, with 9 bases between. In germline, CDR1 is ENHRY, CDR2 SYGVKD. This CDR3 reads CAISVGSDIQYF. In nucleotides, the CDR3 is TGTGCCATCAGTGTAGGGAGCGACATTCAGTACTTC.

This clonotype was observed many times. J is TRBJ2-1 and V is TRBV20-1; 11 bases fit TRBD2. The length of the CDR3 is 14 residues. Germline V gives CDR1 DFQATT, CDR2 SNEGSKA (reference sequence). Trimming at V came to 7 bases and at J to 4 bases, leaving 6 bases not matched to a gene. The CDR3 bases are TGCAGTGGGATAGCGGGAGGGAGTTACAATGAGCAGTTCTTC. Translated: CSGIAGGSYNEQFF.

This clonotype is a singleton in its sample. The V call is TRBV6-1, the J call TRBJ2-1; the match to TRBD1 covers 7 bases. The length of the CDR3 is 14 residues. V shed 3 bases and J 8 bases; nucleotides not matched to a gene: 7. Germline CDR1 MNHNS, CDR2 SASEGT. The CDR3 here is CASSEDRSLDEQFF. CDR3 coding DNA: TGTGCCAGCAGTGAGGACAGGAGTTTGGATGAGCAGTTCTTC.

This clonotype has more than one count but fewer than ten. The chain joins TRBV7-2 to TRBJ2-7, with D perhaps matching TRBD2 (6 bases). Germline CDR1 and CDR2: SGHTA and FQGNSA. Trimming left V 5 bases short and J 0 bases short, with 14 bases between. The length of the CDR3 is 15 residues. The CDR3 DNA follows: TGTGCCAGCAGCCACGGGGGAACGGGCTCCTACGAGCAGTACTTC. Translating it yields CASSHGGTGSYEQYF.

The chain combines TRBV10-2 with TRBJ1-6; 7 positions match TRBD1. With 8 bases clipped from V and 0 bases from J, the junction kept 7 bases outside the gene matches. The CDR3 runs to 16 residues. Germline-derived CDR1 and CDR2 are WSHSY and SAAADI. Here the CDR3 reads CASRGEGASYNSPLHF. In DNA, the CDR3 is TGCGCCAGCCGTGGTGAGGGGGCCTCCTATAATTCACCCCTCCACTTT.

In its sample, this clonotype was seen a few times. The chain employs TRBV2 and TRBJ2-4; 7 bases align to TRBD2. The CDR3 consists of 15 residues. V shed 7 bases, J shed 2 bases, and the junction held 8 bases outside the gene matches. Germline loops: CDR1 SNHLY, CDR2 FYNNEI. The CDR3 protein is CASTGEGMTKNIQYF. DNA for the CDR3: TGTGCCAGCACGGGGGAGGGGATGACCAAAAACATTCAGTACTTC.

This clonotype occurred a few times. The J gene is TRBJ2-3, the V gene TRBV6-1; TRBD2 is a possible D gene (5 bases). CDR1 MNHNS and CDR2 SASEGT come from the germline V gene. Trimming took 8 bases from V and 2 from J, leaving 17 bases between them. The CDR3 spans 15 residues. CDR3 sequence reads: CASSERIGNTDTQYF. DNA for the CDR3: TGTGCCAGCTCCGAGAGGATCGGGAACACAGATACGCAGTATTTT.

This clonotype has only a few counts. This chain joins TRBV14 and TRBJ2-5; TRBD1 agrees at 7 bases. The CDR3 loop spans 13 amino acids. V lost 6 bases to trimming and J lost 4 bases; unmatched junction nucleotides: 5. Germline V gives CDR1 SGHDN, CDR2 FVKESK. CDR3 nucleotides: TGTGCCAGCAGTCCTAACAGGGGAGAGACCCAGTACTTC. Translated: CASSPNRGETQYF. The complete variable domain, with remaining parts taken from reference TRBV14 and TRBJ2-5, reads EAGVTQFPSHSVIEKGQTVTLRCDPISGHDNLYWYRRVMGKEIKFLLHFVKESKQDESGMPNNRFLAERTGGTYSTLKVQPAELEDSGVYFCASSPNRGETQYFGPGTRLLVL.

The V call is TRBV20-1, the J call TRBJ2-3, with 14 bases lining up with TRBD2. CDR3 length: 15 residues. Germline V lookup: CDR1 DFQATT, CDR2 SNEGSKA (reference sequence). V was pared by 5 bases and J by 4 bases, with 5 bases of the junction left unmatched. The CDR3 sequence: CSAFPTSGRADTQYF. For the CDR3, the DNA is TGCAGTGCTTTCCCGACTAGCGGGAGGGCAGATACGCAGTATTTT.

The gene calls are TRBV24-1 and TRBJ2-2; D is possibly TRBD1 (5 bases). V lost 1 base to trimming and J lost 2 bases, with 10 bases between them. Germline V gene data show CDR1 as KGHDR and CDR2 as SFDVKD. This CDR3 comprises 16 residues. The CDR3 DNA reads TGTGCCACCAGTGATTTTCGTCAGGGAAACACCGGGGAGCTGTTTTTT. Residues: CATSDFRQGNTGELFF.

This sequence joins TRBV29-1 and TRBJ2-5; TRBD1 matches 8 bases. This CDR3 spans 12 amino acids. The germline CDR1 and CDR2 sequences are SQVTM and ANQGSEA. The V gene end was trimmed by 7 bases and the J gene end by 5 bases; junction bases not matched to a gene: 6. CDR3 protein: CSAPQGAETQYF. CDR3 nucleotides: TGCAGCGCCCCGCAGGGGGCGGAGACCCAGTACTTC.

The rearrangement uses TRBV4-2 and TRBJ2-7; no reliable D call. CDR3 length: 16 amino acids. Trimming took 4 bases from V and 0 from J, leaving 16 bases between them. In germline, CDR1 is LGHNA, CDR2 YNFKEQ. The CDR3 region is CASSRSFGARSYEQYF. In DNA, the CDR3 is TGTGCCAGCAGCCGTTCTTTCGGAGCGCGCTCCTACGAGCAGTACTTC.

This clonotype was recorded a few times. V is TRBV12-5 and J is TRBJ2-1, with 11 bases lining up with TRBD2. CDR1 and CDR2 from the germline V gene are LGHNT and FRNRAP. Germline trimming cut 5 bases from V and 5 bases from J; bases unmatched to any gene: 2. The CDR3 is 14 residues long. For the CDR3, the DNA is TGTGCTAGTGGTGCGGGACTAGCGGACAATGAGCAGTTCTTC. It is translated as CASGAGLADNEQFF.

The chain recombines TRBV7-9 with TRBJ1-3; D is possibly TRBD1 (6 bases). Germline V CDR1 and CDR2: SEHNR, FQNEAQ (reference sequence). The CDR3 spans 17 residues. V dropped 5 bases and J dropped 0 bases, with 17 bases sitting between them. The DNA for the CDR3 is TGTGCCAGCAGCCTACTGGGGGGGGGCCACTCTGGAAACACCATATATTTT. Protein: CASSLLGGGHSGNTIYF. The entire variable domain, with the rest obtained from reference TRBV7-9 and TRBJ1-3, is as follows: DTGVSQNPRHKITKRGQNVTFRCDPISEHNRLYWYRQTLGQGPEFLTYFQNEAQLEKSRLLSDRFSAERPKGSFSTLEIQRTEQGDSAMYLCASSLLGGGHSGNTIYFGEGSWLTVV.